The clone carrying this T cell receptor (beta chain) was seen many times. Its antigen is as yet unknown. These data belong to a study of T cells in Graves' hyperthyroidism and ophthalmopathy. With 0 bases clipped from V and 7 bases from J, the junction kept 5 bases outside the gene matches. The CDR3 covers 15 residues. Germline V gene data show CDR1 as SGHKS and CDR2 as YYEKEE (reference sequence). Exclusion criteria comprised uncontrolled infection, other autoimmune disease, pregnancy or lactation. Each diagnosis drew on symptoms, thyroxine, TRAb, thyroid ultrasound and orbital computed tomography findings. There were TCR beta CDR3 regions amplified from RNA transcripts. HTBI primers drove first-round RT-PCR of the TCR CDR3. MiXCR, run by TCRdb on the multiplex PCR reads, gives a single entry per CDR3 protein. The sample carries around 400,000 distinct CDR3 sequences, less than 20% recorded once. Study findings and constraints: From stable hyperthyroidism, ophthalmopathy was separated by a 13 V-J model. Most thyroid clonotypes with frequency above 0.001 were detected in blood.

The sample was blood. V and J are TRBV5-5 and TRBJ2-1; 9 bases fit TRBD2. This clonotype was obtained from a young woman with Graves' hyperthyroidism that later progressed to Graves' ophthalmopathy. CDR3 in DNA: TGTGCCAGCAGCTTGGGAGGGACTAGCATAAATGAGCAGTTCTTC. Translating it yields CASSLGGTSINEQFF. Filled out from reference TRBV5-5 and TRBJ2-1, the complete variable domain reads DAGVTQSPTHLIKTRGQQVTLRCSPISGHKSVSWYQQVLGQGPQFIFQYYEKEERGRGNFPDRFSARQFPNYSSELNVNALLLGDSALYLCASSLGGTSINEQFFGPGTRLTVL.